The 8 T cell receptor beta chains presented below share a single source sample, sequenced in a study of T cell repertoires in cytomegalovirus infection. TCRdb processed the reads anew with MiXCR; each CDR3 protein has one entry. The sample records under 50,000 distinct CDR3 sequences, more than 20% being singletons. These receptors' targets are unknown. The sequencing input was PBMCs, sequenced either directly or after in vitro stimulation (not recorded which). All receptors derive from a human donor in good health (CMV status not recorded). Some clones in this sample may be carry-over from other donors' samples.

The chain links TRBV5-1 to TRBJ1-2; D possibly corresponds to TRBD1 (5 bases). CDR1 and CDR2 (germline): SGHRS, YFSETQ. The CDR3 totals 15 residues. V was trimmed by 0 bases and J by 4 bases, leaving 13 bases between them. This chain's CDR3 is CASSLDRPGGYGYTF. The CDR3 region has the DNA TGCGCCAGCAGCTTGGATAGGCCCGGGGGCTATGGCTACACCTTC.

This clonotype showed up many times. V and J are TRBV20-1 and TRBJ2-2; 10 nucleotides agree with TRBD2. With 2 bases clipped from V and 3 bases from J, the junction kept 3 bases outside the gene matches. The CDR3 extends over 15 amino acids. From germline, CDR1 is DFQATT and CDR2 SNEGSKA (reference sequence). The DNA of the CDR3 is TGCAGTGCTAGACTAGCGGGAGCGTACACCGGGGAGCTGTTTTTT. As protein: CSARLAGAYTGELFF.

This clonotype was detected ten times or more. The chain has TRBV7-2 and TRBJ1-1; D is undetermined. The CDR3 length is 15 residues. V lost 5 bases to trimming and J lost 0 bases, with 13 bases between them. Germline CDR1 SGHTA, CDR2 FQGNSA. CDR3: CASSPPGLMNTEAFF. DNA of the CDR3: TGTGCCAGCAGCCCCCCGGGGTTGATGAACACTGAAGCTTTCTTT.

The chain has TRBV7-6 and TRBJ2-2; 7 nucleotides agree with TRBD1. The germline CDR1 and CDR2 sequences are SGHVS and FNYEAQ. The length of the CDR3 is 15 residues. The ends lost 1 base at V and 1 base at J; junction bases unmatched: 0. CDR3 in DNA: TGTGCCAGCAGCTTAGGACAGGGGAACACCGGGGAGCTGTTTTTT. Translated: CASSLGQGNTGELFF.

This clonotype was counted at least ten times. This chain links TRBV7-8 with TRBJ2-7; TRBD1 might be the D (5 bases). From germline, CDR1 is SGHVS and CDR2 FQNEAQ. This CDR3 is 12 amino acids long. V was trimmed by 5 bases and J by 6 bases, leaving 11 bases between them. The CDR3 reads CASSQGVGEQYF. In DNA form, the CDR3 reads TGTGCCAGCAGCCAAGGGGTGGGCGAGCAGTACTTC.

This clonotype appeared a few times. The chain is built from TRBV2 and TRBJ2-2; TRBD1 or TRBD2 may be the D gene (5 bases each). Trimming left V 4 bases short and J 7 bases short, with 13 bases between. This CDR3 is 14 amino acids long. Germline V gives CDR1 SNHLY, CDR2 FYNNEI. DNA for the CDR3: TGTGCCAGCAGTGTTGGGGGAGTGGGCGGGGAGCTGTTTTTT. Encoded protein: CASSVGGVGGELFF. The whole variable domain, filled in from reference TRBV2 and TRBJ2-2, reads EPEVTQTPSHQVTQMGQEVILRCVPISNHLYFYWYRQILGQKVEFLVSFYNNEISEKSEIFDDQFSVERPDGSNFTLKIRSTKLEDSAMYFCASSVGGVGGELFFGEGSRLTVL.

V usage is TRBV20-1 and J usage is TRBJ1-6; no definite D call. V lost 4 bases and J 0 bases, leaving 10 bases between the germline ends. Germline CDR1 DFQATT, CDR2 SNEGSKA (reference sequence). The CDR3 loop spans 15 amino acids. CDR3 residues: CSAKDGSSYNSPLHF. DNA of the CDR3: TGCAGTGCTAAAGACGGGAGCTCCTATAATTCACCCCTCCACTTT.

This clonotype was counted only a few times. This sequence joins TRBV7-9 and TRBJ1-1; D remains unclear. The germline V gene has CDR1 SEHNR and CDR2 FQNEAQ (reference sequence). V lost 4 bases and J 14 bases, leaving 11 bases between the germline ends. The CDR3 sequence is 10 residues long. Here the CDR3 reads CASSSPVEFF. Written as DNA, the CDR3 is TGTGCCAGCAGCTCCCCCGTGGAATTCTTT.